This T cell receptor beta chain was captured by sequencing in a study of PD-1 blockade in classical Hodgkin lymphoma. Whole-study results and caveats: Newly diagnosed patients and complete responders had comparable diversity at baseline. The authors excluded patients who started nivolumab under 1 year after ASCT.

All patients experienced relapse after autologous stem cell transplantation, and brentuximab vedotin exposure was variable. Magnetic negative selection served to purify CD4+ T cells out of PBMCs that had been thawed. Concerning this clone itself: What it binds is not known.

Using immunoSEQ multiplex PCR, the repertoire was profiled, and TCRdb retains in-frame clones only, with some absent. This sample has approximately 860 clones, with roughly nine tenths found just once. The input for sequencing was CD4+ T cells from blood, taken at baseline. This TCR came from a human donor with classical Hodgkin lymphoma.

The CDR3 sequence: CAWSGQPQHF. DNA for the CDR3: TGTGCCTGGAGTGGGCAGCCCCAGCATTTT. V usage is TRBV30 and J usage is TRBJ1-5; D not resolved. Germline CDR1 is GTSNPN and CDR2 is SVGIG (reference sequence). V dropped 1 base and J dropped 7 bases, with 2 bases sitting between them. The CDR3 loop spans 10 amino acids.